The following is a T cell receptor (beta chain) sequence with its context. Trimming removed 2 bases from V and 4 bases from J; junction bases left unmatched: 4. The CDR3 has 14 residues. Germline V gene sequence: CDR1 SNHLY, CDR2 FYNNEI. These data come from a study of cytomegalovirus exposure and HLA in healthy donors. PCR amplification relied on 60 Vbeta primers (plus 13 Jbeta primers). Using immunoSEQ multiplex PCR, the repertoire was profiled, and TCRdb retains in-frame clones only, with some absent. The sample holds 80,000 or so clones, roughly four fifths seen once. The sample taken for sequencing was PBMCs. J is TRBJ2-7 and V is TRBV2, with 8 bases fitting TRBD1. This TCR derives from a middle-aged man in good health and CMV-seronegative. The CDR3 DNA follows: TGTGCCAGCAGTGAATTGGACAGGGAGTACGAGCAGTACTTC. Its protein is CASSELDREYEQYF.